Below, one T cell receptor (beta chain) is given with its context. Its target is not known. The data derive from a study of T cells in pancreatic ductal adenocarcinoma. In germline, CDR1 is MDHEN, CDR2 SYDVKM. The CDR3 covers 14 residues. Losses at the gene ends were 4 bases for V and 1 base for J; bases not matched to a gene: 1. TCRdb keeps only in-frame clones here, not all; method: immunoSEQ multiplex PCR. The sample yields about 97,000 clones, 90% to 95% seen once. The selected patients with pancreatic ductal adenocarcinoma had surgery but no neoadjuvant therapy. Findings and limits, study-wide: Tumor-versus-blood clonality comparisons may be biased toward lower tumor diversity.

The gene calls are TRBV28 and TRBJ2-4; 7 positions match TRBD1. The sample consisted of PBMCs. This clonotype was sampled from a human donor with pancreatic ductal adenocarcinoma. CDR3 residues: CASSSGQAKNIQYF. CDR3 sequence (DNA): TGTGCCAGCAGTTCGGGACAGGCCAAAAACATTCAGTACTTC.